The clone carrying this TCR beta chain was seen a handful of times. The data belong to a study of patients and donors after allogeneic stem cell transplantation. Each CDR3 protein gets one entry after TCRdb re-called the RT-PCR reads with MiXCR. This table holds some 880,000 distinct CDR3 sequences, more than 15% found once. The V and J ends lost 4 bases and 10 bases, in that order; junction bases with no gene match: 12. The CDR3 loop spans 14 amino acids. Per the germline V gene, CDR1 is SGHRS and CDR2 is YFSETQ. Specimen: blood, either unsorted or a sorted T cell fraction (not recorded which). The clonotype comes from a human donor who was either an allogeneic HSCT recipient or a stem cell or donor lymphocyte infusion donor (not recorded which). It is not recorded whose cells these are; they may come from a transplant donor. The J gene is TRBJ2-3, the V gene TRBV5-1; 7 bases fit TRBD1. The CDR3 coding sequence is TGCGCCAGCAGCGAACGATTCGGGACAGTTGCGCAGTATTTT. This translates into CASSERFGTVAQYF.